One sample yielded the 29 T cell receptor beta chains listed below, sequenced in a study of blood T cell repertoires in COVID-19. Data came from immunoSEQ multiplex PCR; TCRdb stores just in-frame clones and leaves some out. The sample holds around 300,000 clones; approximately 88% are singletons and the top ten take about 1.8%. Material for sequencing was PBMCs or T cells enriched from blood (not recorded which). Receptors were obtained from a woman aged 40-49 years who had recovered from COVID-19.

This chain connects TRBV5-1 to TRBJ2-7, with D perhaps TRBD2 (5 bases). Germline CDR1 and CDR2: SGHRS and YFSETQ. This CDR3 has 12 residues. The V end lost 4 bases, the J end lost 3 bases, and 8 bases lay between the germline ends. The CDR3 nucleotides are TGCGCCAGCAGCGCGGGCTACTACGAGCAGTACTTC. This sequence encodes CASSAGYYEQYF.

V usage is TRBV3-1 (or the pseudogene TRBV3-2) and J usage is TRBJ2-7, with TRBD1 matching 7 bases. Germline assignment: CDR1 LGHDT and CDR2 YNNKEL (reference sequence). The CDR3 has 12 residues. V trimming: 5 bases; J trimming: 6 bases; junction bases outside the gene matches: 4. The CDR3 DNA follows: TGTGCCAGCAGCTCAGGGACAGTCGAGCAGTACTTC. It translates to CASSSGTVEQYF.

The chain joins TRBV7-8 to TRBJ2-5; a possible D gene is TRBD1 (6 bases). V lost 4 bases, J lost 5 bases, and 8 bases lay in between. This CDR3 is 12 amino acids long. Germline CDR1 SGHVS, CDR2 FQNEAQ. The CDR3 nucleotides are TGTGCCAGCAGCTCCACAGGGGAGACCCAGTACTTC. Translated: CASSSTGETQYF.

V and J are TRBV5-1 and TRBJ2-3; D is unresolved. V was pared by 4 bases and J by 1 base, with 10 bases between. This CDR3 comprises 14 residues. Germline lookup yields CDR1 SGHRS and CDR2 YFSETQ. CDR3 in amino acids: CASSLPYRTDTQYF. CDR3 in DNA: TGCGCCAGCAGCCTCCCTTATCGCACAGATACGCAGTATTTT.

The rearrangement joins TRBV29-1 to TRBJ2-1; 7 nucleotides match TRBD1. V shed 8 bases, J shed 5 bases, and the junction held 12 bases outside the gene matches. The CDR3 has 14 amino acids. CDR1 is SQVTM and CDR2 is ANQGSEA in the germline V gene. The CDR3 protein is CSSTPGTVDNEQFF. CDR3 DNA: TGCAGCTCAACCCCCGGGACAGTGGACAATGAGCAGTTCTTC.

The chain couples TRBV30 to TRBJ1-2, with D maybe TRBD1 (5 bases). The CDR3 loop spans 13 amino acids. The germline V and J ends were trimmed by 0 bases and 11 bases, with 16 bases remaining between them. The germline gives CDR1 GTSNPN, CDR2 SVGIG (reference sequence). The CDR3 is CAWSVSGVSRYTF. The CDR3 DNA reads TGTGCCTGGAGTGTATCGGGGGTCTCGAGGTACACCTTC. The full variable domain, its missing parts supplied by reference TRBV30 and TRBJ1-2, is SQTIHQWPATLVQPVGSPLSLECTVEGTSNPNLYWYRQAAGRGLQLLFYSVGIGQISSEVPQNLSASRPQDRQFILSSKKLLLSDSGFYLCAWSVSGVSRYTFGSGTRLTVV.

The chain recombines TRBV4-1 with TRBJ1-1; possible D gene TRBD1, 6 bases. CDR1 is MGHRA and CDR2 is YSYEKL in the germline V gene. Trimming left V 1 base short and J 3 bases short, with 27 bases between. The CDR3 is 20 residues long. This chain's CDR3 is CASSQVRWGRGVGKDTEAFF. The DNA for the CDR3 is TGCGCCAGCAGCCAAGTAAGGTGGGGCAGGGGCGTTGGGAAGGACACTGAAGCTTTCTTT.

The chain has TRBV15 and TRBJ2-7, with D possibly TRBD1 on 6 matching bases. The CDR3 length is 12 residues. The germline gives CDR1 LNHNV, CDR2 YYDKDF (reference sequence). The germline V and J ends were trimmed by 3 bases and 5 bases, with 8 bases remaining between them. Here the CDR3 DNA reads TGTGCCACCAGCAGCAACAGGGACGAGCAGTACTTC. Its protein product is CATSSNRDEQYF.

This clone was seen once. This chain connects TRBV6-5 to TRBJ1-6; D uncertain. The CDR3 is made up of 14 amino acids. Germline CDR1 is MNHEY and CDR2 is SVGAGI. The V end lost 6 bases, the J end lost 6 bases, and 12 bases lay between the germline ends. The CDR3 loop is CASSPGRVNSPLHF. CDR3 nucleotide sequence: TGTGCCAGCAGCCCGGGTCGGGTTAATTCACCCCTCCACTTT.

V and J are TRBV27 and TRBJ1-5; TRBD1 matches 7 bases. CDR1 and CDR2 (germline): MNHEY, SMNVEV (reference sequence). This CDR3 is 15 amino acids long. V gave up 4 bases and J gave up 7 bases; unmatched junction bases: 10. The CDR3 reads CASSSTTGSGQPQHF. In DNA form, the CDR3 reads TGTGCCAGCAGTTCGACGACAGGGTCAGGGCAGCCCCAGCATTTT.

The CDR3: CASSLGQGVTSGANVLTF. CDR3 sequence (DNA): TGCGCCAGCAGCCTGGGACAGGGGGTAACGTCTGGGGCCAACGTCCTGACTTTC. The chain joins TRBV5-1 to TRBJ2-6; 11 bases are a match to TRBD1. The length of the CDR3 is 18 residues. Trimming removed 4 bases from V and 1 base from J; junction bases left unmatched: 7. Looked up from germline, CDR1 is SGHRS and CDR2 is YFSETQ.

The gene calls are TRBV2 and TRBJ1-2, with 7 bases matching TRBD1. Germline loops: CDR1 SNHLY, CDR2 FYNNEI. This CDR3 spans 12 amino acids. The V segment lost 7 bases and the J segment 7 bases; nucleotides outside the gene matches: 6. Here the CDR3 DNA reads TGTGCCAGCAAACCTGGACAGGCTGGCTACACCTTC. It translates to CASKPGQAGYTF. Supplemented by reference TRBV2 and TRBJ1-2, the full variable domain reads EPEVTQTPSHQVTQMGQEVILRCVPISNHLYFYWYRQILGQKVEFLVSFYNNEISEKSEIFDDQFSVERPDGSNFTLKIRSTKLEDSAMYFCASKPGQAGYTFGSGTRLTVV.

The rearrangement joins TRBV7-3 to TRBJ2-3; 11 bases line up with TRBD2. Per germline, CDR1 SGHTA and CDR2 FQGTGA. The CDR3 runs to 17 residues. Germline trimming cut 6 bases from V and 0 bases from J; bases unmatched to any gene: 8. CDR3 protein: CASSSNRLAGSTDTQYF. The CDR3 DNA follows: TGTGCCAGCAGTTCCAACCGACTAGCGGGGAGCACAGATACGCAGTATTTT.

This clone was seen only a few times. Here the CDR3 DNA reads TGTGCCAGCAGGGTAGCGGGAGGGCTCCACGAGCAGTACTTC. Translation gives CASRVAGGLHEQYF. V gene TRBV2 combines with J gene TRBJ2-7; 11 bases fit TRBD2. Germline trimming cut 6 bases from V and 5 bases from J; bases unmatched to any gene: 6. There are 14 residues in the CDR3. Germline CDR1 reads SNHLY; CDR2 reads FYNNEI.

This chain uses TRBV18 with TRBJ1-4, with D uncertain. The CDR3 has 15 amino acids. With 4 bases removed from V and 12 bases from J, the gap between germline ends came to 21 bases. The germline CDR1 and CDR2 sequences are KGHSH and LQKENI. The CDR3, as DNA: TGTGCCAGCTCACGTACGGGATTCTATTCCCTAGAACTGTTTTTT. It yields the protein CASSRTGFYSLELFF. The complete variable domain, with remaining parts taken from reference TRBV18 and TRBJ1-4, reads NAGVMQNPRHLVRRRGQEARLRCSPMKGHSHVYWYRQLPEEGLKFMVYLQKENIIDESGMPKERFSAEFPKEGPSILRIQQVVRGDSAAYFCASSRTGFYSLELFFGSGTQLSVL.

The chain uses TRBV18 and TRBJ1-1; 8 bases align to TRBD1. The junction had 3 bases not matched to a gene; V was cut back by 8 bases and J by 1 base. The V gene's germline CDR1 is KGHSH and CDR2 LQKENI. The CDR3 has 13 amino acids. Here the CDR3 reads CASQGARNTEAFF. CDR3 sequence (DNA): TGTGCCAGCCAGGGGGCTAGGAACACTGAAGCTTTCTTT.

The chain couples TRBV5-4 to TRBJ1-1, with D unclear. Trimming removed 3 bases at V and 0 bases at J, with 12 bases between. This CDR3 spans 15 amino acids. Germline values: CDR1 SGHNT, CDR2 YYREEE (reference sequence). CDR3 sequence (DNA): TGTGCCAGCAGCTCCCGGTATTCTCTGAACACTGAAGCTTTCTTT. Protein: CASSSRYSLNTEAFF. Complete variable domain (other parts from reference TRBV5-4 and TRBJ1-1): ETGVTQSPTHLIKTRGQQVTLRCSSQSGHNTVSWYQQALGQGPQFIFQYYREEENGRGNFPPRFSGLQFPNYSSELNVNALELDDSALYLCASSSRYSLNTEAFFGQGTRLTVV.

The CDR3 here is CATSRAVRNTEAFF. CDR3 DNA sequence: TGTGCCACCAGCAGAGCGGTTCGGAACACTGAAGCTTTCTTT. This rearrangement joins TRBV15 to TRBJ1-1; D gene uncertain. This CDR3 is 14 amino acids long. Germline lookup yields CDR1 LNHNV and CDR2 YYDKDF (reference sequence). Deletions cut 1 base from V and 1 base from J, with 7 bases between.

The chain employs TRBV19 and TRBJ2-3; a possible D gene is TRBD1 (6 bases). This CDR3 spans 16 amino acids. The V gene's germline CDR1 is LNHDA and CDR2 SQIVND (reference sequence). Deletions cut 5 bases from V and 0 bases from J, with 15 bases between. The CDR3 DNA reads TGTGCCAGTAGTTCACAGACAGGTGTTAGCACAGATACGCAGTATTTT. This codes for CASSSQTGVSTDTQYF.

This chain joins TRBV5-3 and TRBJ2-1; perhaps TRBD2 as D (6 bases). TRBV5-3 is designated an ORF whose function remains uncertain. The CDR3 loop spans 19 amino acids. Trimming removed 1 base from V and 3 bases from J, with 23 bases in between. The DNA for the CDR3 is TGTGCCAGAAGCTTGTTTTCCCCGTGGTTTGCGGGGCACTACAATGAGCAGTTCTTC. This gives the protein CARSLFSPWFAGHYNEQFF.

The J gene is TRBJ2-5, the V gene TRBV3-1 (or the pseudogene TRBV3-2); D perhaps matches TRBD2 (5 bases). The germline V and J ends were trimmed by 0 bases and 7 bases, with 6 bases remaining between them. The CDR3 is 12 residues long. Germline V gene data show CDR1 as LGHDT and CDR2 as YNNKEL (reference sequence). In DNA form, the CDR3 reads TGTGCCAGCAGCCAAGAAGGAGGGACCCAGTACTTC. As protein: CASSQEGGTQYF.

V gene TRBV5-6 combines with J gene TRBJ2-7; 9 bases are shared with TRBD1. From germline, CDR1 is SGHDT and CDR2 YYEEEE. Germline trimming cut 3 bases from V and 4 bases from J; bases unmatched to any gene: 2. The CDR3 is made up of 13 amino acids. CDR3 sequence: CASSWGQGYEQYF. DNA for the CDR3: TGTGCCAGCAGCTGGGGACAGGGATACGAGCAGTACTTC.

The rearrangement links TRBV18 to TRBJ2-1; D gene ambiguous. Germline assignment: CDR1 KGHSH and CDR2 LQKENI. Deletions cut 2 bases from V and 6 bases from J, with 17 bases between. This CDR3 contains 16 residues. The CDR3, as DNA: TGTGCCAGCTCACCAATCGCGTCAAGAAATTCCAATGAGCAGTTCTTC. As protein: CASSPIASRNSNEQFF.

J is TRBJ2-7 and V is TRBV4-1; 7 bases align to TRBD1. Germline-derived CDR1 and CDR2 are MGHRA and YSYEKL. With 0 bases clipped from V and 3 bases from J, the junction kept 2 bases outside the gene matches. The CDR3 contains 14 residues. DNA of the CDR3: TGCGCCAGCAGCCAAGACGGGACAGACTACGAGCAGTACTTC. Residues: CASSQDGTDYEQYF.

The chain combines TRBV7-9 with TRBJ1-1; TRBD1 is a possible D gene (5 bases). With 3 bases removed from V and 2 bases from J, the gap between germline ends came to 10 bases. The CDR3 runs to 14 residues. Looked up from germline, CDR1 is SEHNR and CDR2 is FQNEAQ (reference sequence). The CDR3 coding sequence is TGTGCCAGCAGCTTGGCCGGGACTAACACTGAAGCTTTCTTT. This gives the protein CASSLAGTNTEAFF.

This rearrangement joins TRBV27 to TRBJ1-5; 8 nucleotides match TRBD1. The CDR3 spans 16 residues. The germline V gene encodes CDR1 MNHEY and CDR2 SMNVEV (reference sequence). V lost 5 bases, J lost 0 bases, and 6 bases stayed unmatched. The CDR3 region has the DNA TGTGCCAGCAGTCCCGGACAGGGTCATAGCAATCAGCCCCAGCATTTT. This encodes CASSPGQGHSNQPQHF.

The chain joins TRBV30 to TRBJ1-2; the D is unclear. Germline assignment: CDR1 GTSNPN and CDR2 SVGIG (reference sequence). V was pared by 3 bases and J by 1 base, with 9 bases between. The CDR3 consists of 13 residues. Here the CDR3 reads CAWSNGDNYGYTF. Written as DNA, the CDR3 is TGTGCCTGGAGCAACGGGGATAACTATGGCTACACCTTC.

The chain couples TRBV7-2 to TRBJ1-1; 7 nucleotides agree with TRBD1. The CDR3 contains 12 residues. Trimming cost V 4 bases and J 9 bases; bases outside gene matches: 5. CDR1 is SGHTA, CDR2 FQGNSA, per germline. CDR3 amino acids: CASSSQTGKAFF. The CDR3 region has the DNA TGTGCCAGCAGCTCTCAGACAGGGAAAGCTTTCTTT.

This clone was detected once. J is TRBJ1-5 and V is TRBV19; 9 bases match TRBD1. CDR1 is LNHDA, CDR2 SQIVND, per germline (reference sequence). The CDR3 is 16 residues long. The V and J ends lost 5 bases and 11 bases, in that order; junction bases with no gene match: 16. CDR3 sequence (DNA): TGTGCCAGTAGTTCCACTTCCGGGACAGGGAGGTTGTCCCAGCATTTT. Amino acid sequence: CASSSTSGTGRLSQHF.